Below, 2 T cell receptor beta chains from the same sample are listed, as sequenced in a study of cytomegalovirus exposure and HLA in healthy donors. PCR was performed using 60 Vbeta and 13 Jbeta primers. TCRdb's table, derived via immunoSEQ multiplex PCR, lists solely in-frame clones and lacks some. The data show some 150,000 clones, around 64% seen once. Sequencing was performed on PBMCs. The receptors come from a woman in her twenties or thirties in good health and CMV-seronegative.

V gene TRBV28 combines with J gene TRBJ2-1, with 11 bases fitting TRBD2. The ends lost 2 bases at V and 6 bases at J; junction bases unmatched: 9. Germline CDR1 MDHEN, CDR2 SYDVKM. This CDR3 spans 17 amino acids. CDR3 sequence: CASSLLILAGGSNEQFF. CDR3 nucleotide sequence: TGTGCCAGCAGTTTACTTATTCTAGCGGGGGGTAGCAATGAGCAGTTCTTC. The full variable domain, in which reference TRBV28 and TRBJ2-1 provide the parts outside the CDR3, is DVKVTQSSRYLVKRTGEKVFLECVQDMDHENMFWYRQDPGLGLRLIYFSYDVKMKEKGDIPEGYSVSREKKERFSLILESASTNQTSMYLCASSLLILAGGSNEQFFGPGTRLTVL.

Of note for this clone: Mismatch with germline at one junction end may stem from a read error. V is TRBV7-7 and J is TRBJ1-3, with unresolved D. The CDR3 spans 16 residues. The germline V gene encodes CDR1 SSHAT and CDR2 FNYEAQ (reference sequence). The CDR3 sequence is CASSPGSVLSGNTIYF. The CDR3 nucleotides read TGTGCTAGCAGTCCGGGGTCAGTTCTCTCTGGAAACACCATATATTTT.